These T cell receptor beta chains were read from a single sample in a study of T cells after yellow fever vaccination. Using its own MiXCR run on the 5' RACE reads, TCRdb lists one record per CDR3 protein. The sample carries around 250,000 distinct CDR3 sequences, approximately 5.2% recorded once. Source: CD4+ T cells sorted from PBMCs, taken on the day of the yellow fever booster vaccination. The receptors were gathered from a man aged 18 to 29 who received the YFV17D yellow fever vaccine. Both conserved end residues are part of each CDR3. A D gene is named only where the DNA matches it firmly. Only part of the rows carry a size: once, few, many, or a class if the clone is expanded.

cdr3_aa: CASSPSLDRSYEQYF
cdr3_nt: TGTGCCAGCTCACCCAGCCTGGACAGAAGCTACGAGCAGTACTTC
d_call: NA
j_call: TRBJ2-7
clone_size: NA
v_call: TRBV18

cdr3_aa: CATAKSGNTIYF
cdr3_nt: TGTGCCACCGCGAAATCTGGAAACACCATATATTTT
d_call: NA
j_call: TRBJ1-3
clone_size: NA
v_call: TRBV19

cdr3_aa: CASSLDSVLAAKNIQYF
cdr3_nt: TGTGCCAGCAGCTTGGATTCGGTATTGGCGGCCAAAAACATTCAGTACTTC
d_call: NA
j_call: TRBJ2-4
clone_size: NA
v_call: TRBV5-8

cdr3_aa: CASSPPGHGSWLTIYF
cdr3_nt: TGTGCCAGCAGCCCACCGGGACACGGTTCTTGGCTCACCATATATTTT
d_call: NA
j_call: TRBJ1-3
clone_size: few
v_call: TRBV12-3/TRBV12-4

cdr3_aa: CATARRDPPDTQYF
cdr3_nt: TGCGCCACCGCGCGGCGGGATCCCCCAGATACGCAGTATTTT
d_call: NA
j_call: TRBJ2-3
clone_size: few
v_call: TRBV5-1

cdr3_aa: CASRLAVQRGRQYF
cdr3_nt: TGTGCCAGCAGATTAGCAGTCCAGCGGGGACGTCAGTATTTT
d_call: TRBD2
j_call: TRBJ2-3
clone_size: few
v_call: TRBV7-9

cdr3_aa: CASSEAGNQPQHF
cdr3_nt: TGTGCCAGCAGTGAAGCGGGCAATCAGCCCCAGCATTTT
d_call: NA
j_call: TRBJ1-5
clone_size: NA
v_call: TRBV2

cdr3_aa: CASSNDQNTEAFF
cdr3_nt: TGTGCCAGCAGCAACGACCAGAACACTGAAGCTTTCTTT
d_call: NA
j_call: TRBJ1-1
clone_size: NA
v_call: TRBV11-2

cdr3_aa: CASSLGVTILMNTEAFF
cdr3_nt: TGTGCCAGCAGCCTAGGGGTCACGATCTTGATGAACACTGAAGCTTTCTTT
d_call: NA
j_call: TRBJ1-1
clone_size: many
v_call: TRBV7-8

cdr3_aa: CASSPRGLPDTQYF
cdr3_nt: TGTGCCAGCTCACCTCGGGGGTTGCCAGATACGCAGTATTTT
d_call: NA
j_call: TRBJ2-3
clone_size: few
v_call: TRBV18

cdr3_aa: CASSLGGEYGYTF
cdr3_nt: TGCGCCAGCAGCCTTGGCGGGGAGTATGGCTACACCTTC
d_call: NA
j_call: TRBJ1-2
clone_size: many
v_call: TRBV5-1

cdr3_aa: CASSQYRGGDTGELFF
cdr3_nt: TGTGCCAGCAGCCAGTACAGGGGCGGAGACACCGGGGAGCTGTTTTTT
d_call: TRBD1
j_call: TRBJ2-2
clone_size: many
v_call: TRBV14

cdr3_aa: CASSQEAGSGNQPQHF
cdr3_nt: TGCGCCAGCAGCCAAGAAGCAGGGTCGGGCAATCAGCCCCAGCATTTT
d_call: NA
j_call: TRBJ1-5
clone_size: NA
v_call: TRBV4-3

cdr3_aa: CASNWGQNTGELFF
cdr3_nt: TGTGCCAGCAATTGGGGCCAGAACACCGGGGAGCTGTTTTTT
d_call: NA
j_call: TRBJ2-2
clone_size: few
v_call: TRBV7-2

cdr3_aa: CASSYDGTFTDTQYF
cdr3_nt: TGTGCCAGCAGTTACGATGGGACTTTCACAGATACGCAGTATTTT
d_call: NA
j_call: TRBJ2-3
clone_size: NA
v_call: TRBV6-5

cdr3_aa: CASRVGGDQETQYF
cdr3_nt: TGTGCCAGCAGGGTTGGGGGGGATCAAGAGACCCAGTACTTC
d_call: TRBD2
j_call: TRBJ2-5
clone_size: few
v_call: TRBV7-2

cdr3_aa: CASTVAGPSGYNEQFF
cdr3_nt: TGTGCCAGCACCGTAGCGGGGCCATCTGGATACAATGAGCAGTTCTTC
d_call: TRBD2
j_call: TRBJ2-1
clone_size: NA
v_call: TRBV7-9

cdr3_aa: CASSLGTRRDTQYF
cdr3_nt: TGCGCCAGCAGCCTGGGGACTAGACGGGATACGCAGTATTTT
d_call: TRBD2
j_call: TRBJ2-3
clone_size: few
v_call: TRBV4-1

cdr3_aa: CASSLVPLGTYGGNEQFF
cdr3_nt: TGTGCCAGCAGCTTAGTTCCTCTCGGGACTTACGGAGGGAATGAGCAGTTCTTC
d_call: NA
j_call: TRBJ2-1
clone_size: many
v_call: TRBV7-2

cdr3_aa: CASSEDRDATNEKLFF
cdr3_nt: TGTGCCAGCAGCGAAGACAGGGATGCAACTAATGAAAAACTGTTTTTT
d_call: TRBD1
j_call: TRBJ1-4
clone_size: NA
v_call: TRBV6-1

cdr3_aa: CASSQSTSTDTQYF
cdr3_nt: TGTGCCAGCAGCCAATCGACTAGCACAGATACGCAGTATTTT
d_call: NA
j_call: TRBJ2-3
clone_size: many
v_call: TRBV3-1

cdr3_aa: CASSDGFGQQGSPLHF
cdr3_nt: TGTGCCAGCAGTGATGGGTTTGGGCAGCAGGGTTCACCCCTCCACTTT
d_call: NA
j_call: TRBJ1-6
clone_size: few
v_call: TRBV6-1

cdr3_aa: CASSQSPGQGIADTQYF
cdr3_nt: TGCGCCAGCAGCCAATCTCCGGGACAGGGGATCGCGGATACGCAGTATTTT
d_call: TRBD1
j_call: TRBJ2-3
clone_size: many
v_call: TRBV4-3

cdr3_aa: CASSPRGQTYNEQFF
cdr3_nt: TGTGCCAGCAGCCCGAGGGGACAGACCTACAATGAGCAGTTCTTC
d_call: TRBD1
j_call: TRBJ2-1
clone_size: many
v_call: TRBV11-3

cdr3_aa: CAISGAGVATEAFF
cdr3_nt: TGTGCCATCTCAGGGGCAGGGGTGGCCACTGAAGCTTTCTTT
d_call: NA
j_call: TRBJ1-1
clone_size: many
v_call: TRBV10-3

cdr3_aa: CASSNNRGAKNIQYF
cdr3_nt: TGTGCCAGTAGTAATAACAGGGGGGCCAAAAACATTCAGTACTTC
d_call: TRBD1
j_call: TRBJ2-4
clone_size: few
v_call: TRBV19

cdr3_aa: CASSSPSRGEKLFF
cdr3_nt: TGTGCCAGCAGCTCGCCTTCTAGGGGTGAAAAACTGTTTTTT
d_call: NA
j_call: TRBJ1-4
clone_size: few
v_call: TRBV11-2